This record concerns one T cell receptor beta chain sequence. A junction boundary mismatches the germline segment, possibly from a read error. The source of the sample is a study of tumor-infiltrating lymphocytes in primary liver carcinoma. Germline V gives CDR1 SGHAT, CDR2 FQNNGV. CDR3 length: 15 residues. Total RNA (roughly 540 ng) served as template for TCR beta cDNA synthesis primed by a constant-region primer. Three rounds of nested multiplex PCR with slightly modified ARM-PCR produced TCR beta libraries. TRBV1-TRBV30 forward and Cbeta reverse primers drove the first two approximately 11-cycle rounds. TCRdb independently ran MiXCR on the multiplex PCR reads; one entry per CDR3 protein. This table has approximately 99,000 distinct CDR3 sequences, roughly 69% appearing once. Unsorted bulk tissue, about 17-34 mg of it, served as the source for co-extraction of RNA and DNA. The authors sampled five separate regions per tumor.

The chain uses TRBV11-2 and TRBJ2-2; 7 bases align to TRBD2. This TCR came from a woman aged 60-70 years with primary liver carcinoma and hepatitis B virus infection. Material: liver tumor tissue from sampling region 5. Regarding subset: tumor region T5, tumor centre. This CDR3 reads CASSLGLEGPGELFF. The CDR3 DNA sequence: TGTGCTAGCAGCTTAGGACTAGAGGGACCCGGGGAGCTGTTTTTT.